The next 23 T cell receptor beta chains were all read from a single sample in a study of blood T cell repertoires in COVID-19. Using immunoSEQ multiplex PCR, the repertoire was profiled, and TCRdb retains in-frame clones only, with some absent. The sample yields 400,000 to 550,000 clones, about 89% seen once. The sample was peripheral blood. The receptors stem from a young woman with acute or convalescent COVID-19.

V gene TRBV9 combines with J gene TRBJ2-2; the match to TRBD1 covers 9 bases. J gave up 5 bases and V 4 bases, and 12 bases lay outside the gene matches. Germline CDR1 and CDR2: SGDLS and YYNGEE. The CDR3 contains 17 residues. The CDR3 here is CASSLFGTGIRTGELFF. CDR3 DNA: TGTGCCAGCAGCCTTTTCGGGACAGGGATTCGGACCGGGGAGCTGTTTTTT.

V gene TRBV5-1 combines with J gene TRBJ1-1; 11 bases line up with TRBD1. CDR3 length: 20 residues. CDR1 SGHRS and CDR2 YFSETQ come from the germline V gene. Trimming took 1 base from V and 4 from J; bases not matched to a gene: 18. The CDR3 is CASSLKGTGGYLSLSTEAFF. In nucleotides, the CDR3 is TGCGCCAGCAGCTTGAAAGGGACAGGGGGATATCTCTCGCTTAGCACTGAAGCTTTCTTT. The full variable domain, completed using reference TRBV5-1 and TRBJ1-1, is KAGVTQTPRYLIKTRGQQVTLSCSPISGHRSVSWYQQTPGQGLQFLFEYFSETQRNKGNFPGRFSGRQFSNSRSEMNVSTLELGDSALYLCASSLKGTGGYLSLSTEAFFGQGTRLTVV.

The J gene is TRBJ2-3, the V gene TRBV5-6; 8 bases map to TRBD1. The CDR3 covers 17 residues. In germline, CDR1 is SGHDT, CDR2 YYEEEE. V trimming: 3 bases; J trimming: 0 bases; junction bases outside the gene matches: 9. This chain's CDR3 is CASSSGTGGRSTDTQYF. Written as DNA, the CDR3 is TGTGCCAGCAGCTCTGGGACAGGAGGAAGGAGCACAGATACGCAGTATTTT.

This clone was detected once. This rearrangement joins TRBV6-1 to TRBJ1-2; D might be TRBD1 (6 bases). The CDR3 totals 16 residues. Germline values: CDR1 MNHNS, CDR2 SASEGT. Trimming removed 0 bases from V and 3 bases from J, with 14 bases in between. CDR3 coding DNA: TGTGCCAGCAGTGAAGCGCGGGGGGGCGCAGACTATGGCTACACCTTC. This translates into CASSEARGGADYGYTF.

The V gene is TRBV3-1 (or the pseudogene TRBV3-2), the J gene TRBJ2-4; maybe TRBD1 (5 bases). V lost 0 bases and J 1 base, leaving 7 bases between the germline ends. CDR1 is LGHDT and CDR2 is YNNKEL in the germline V gene (reference sequence). The CDR3 length is 15 residues. The CDR3 loop reads CASSQDPGAKNIQYF. CDR3 sequence (DNA): TGTGCCAGCAGCCAAGATCCAGGGGCCAAAAACATTCAGTACTTC.

This chain joins TRBV4-1 and TRBJ1-4; 7 bases are shared with TRBD1. The germline CDR1 and CDR2 sequences are MGHRA and YSYEKL. Losses at the gene ends were 6 bases for V and 0 bases for J; bases not matched to a gene: 10. There are 17 residues in the CDR3. This CDR3 is CASSPRTGKATNEKLFF. The CDR3 region has the DNA TGCGCCAGCAGTCCTCGGACAGGAAAGGCAACTAATGAAAAACTGTTTTTT.

The V gene is TRBV25-1, the J gene TRBJ1-2, with a possible D match to TRBD1 (6 bases). V was shortened by 2 bases and J by 4 bases, with 8 bases between the two germline ends. This CDR3 is built from 13 residues. CDR1 is MGHDK, CDR2 SYGVNS, per germline. CDR3 in DNA: TGTGCCAGCAGTGAAGCAGGGGCCTATGGCTACACCTTC. Its protein product is CASSEAGAYGYTF.

In its sample, this clone was seen once. CDR3 amino acids: CASSFDREDGYTF. The CDR3 region has the DNA TGTGCCAGCAGTTTCGACAGGGAGGATGGCTACACCTTC. The V gene is TRBV12-3 or TRBV12-4, the J gene TRBJ1-2; 7 bases align to TRBD1. The CDR3 sequence is 13 residues long. Trimming at V came to 3 bases and at J to 6 bases, leaving 4 bases not matched to a gene.

J is TRBJ1-2 and V is TRBV4-1, with D tentatively TRBD1 (5 bases). Germline V gene data show CDR1 as MGHRA and CDR2 as YSYEKL. The germline V and J ends were trimmed by 0 bases and 4 bases, with 12 bases remaining between them. This CDR3 region has 15 residues. As DNA, the CDR3 is TGCGCCAGCAGCCAAGATCGCCAGGGCGGCTATGGCTACACCTTC. It is translated as CASSQDRQGGYGYTF.

The V call is TRBV7-8, the J call TRBJ2-5, with D possibly TRBD1 on 5 matching bases. The V and J ends lost 5 bases and 3 bases respectively, with 13 bases between them. There are 14 residues in the CDR3. Germline loops: CDR1 SGHVS, CDR2 FQNEAQ. The CDR3 spells CASSTGSVEETQYF. CDR3 DNA: TGTGCCAGCAGCACAGGATCGGTCGAAGAGACCCAGTACTTC.

This clone has only one observation. The chain couples TRBV18 to TRBJ1-6; 7 bases fit TRBD1. V was clipped by 3 bases and J by 4 bases; unmatched bases: 6. The germline gives CDR1 KGHSH, CDR2 LQKENI. The CDR3 has 16 residues. Here the CDR3 DNA reads TGTGCCAGCTCACCGGGGGACAGAGGATATAATTCACCCCTCCACTTT. Amino acids: CASSPGDRGYNSPLHF.

The chain is built from TRBV2 and TRBJ1-5; maybe TRBD1 (6 bases). Looked up from germline, CDR1 is SNHLY and CDR2 is FYNNEI. V lost 5 bases and J lost 6, with 11 bases in between. This CDR3 has 13 residues. The CDR3 DNA reads TGTGCCAGCAGTAGGGGGGAGGGTCAGCCCCAGCATTTT. It encodes CASSRGEGQPQHF.

This chain uses TRBV5-4 with TRBJ2-3, with 10 bases identical to TRBD2. The ends lost 3 bases at V and 7 bases at J; junction bases unmatched: 8. The CDR3 is 15 residues long. Germline-derived CDR1 and CDR2 are SGHNT and YYREEE (reference sequence). The CDR3 loop is CASSSAGGPLNTQYF. The CDR3 nucleotides read TGTGCCAGCAGCTCAGCGGGGGGGCCGTTAAATACGCAGTATTTT.

The gene calls are TRBV7-9 and TRBJ1-5, with 9 bases fitting TRBD1. Trimming removed 5 bases from V and 1 base from J; junction bases left unmatched: 3. This CDR3 has 15 amino acids. The V gene's germline CDR1 is SEHNR and CDR2 FQNEAQ (reference sequence). CDR3 nucleotides: TGTGCCAGCAGCGCACAGGGGGCGAGCAATCAGCCCCAGCATTTT. Translating gives CASSAQGASNQPQHF. Using reference TRBV7-9 and TRBJ1-5 for the parts outside the CDR3, the full variable domain is DTGVSQNPRHKITKRGQNVTFRCDPISEHNRLYWYRQTLGQGPEFLTYFQNEAQLEKSRLLSDRFSAERPKGSFSTLEIQRTEQGDSAMYLCASSAQGASNQPQHFGDGTRLSIL.

The V call is TRBV10-3, the J call TRBJ2-1, with D possibly being TRBD1 (6 bases). Germline CDR1 is ENHRY and CDR2 is SYGVKD. Trimming removed 2 bases at V and 3 bases at J, with 20 bases between. There are 18 residues in the CDR3. This chain's CDR3 is CAISEPTYRVTNYNEQFF. CDR3 DNA sequence: TGTGCCATCAGTGAGCCAACCTACAGGGTTACTAACTACAATGAGCAGTTCTTC.

J is TRBJ1-1 and V is TRBV2, with 9 nucleotides matching TRBD1. Germline V gene sequence: CDR1 SNHLY, CDR2 FYNNEI. CDR3 length: 14 residues. V dropped 5 bases and J dropped 4; count of bases not matched to a gene: 5. The CDR3 DNA follows: TGTGCCAGCAGTTGGACAGGGGTTAGCACTGAAGCTTTCTTT. Protein: CASSWTGVSTEAFF.

This chain links TRBV27 with TRBJ1-2, with TRBD1 identical over 7 bases. The V gene's germline CDR1 is MNHEY and CDR2 SMNVEV (reference sequence). V lost 4 bases and J lost 5; bases outside the gene matches: 4. The CDR3 is made up of 13 amino acids. The chain's CDR3 is CASSSQGPYGYTF. The DNA for the CDR3 is TGTGCCAGCAGTTCACAGGGGCCTTATGGCTACACCTTC.

The CDR3 protein is CASSVGGGTDTQYF. The CDR3 DNA follows: TGTGCCAGCAGCGTTGGGGGGGGCACAGATACGCAGTATTTT. V is TRBV28 and J is TRBJ2-3, with 7 bases fitting TRBD2. The germline V gene has CDR1 MDHEN and CDR2 SYDVKM. The V and J ends lost 6 bases and 1 base, in that order; junction bases with no gene match: 4. CDR3 size: 14 residues.

Comments on this clone: The sample contains more than one DNA sequence encoding this CDR3. V gene TRBV5-1 combines with J gene TRBJ1-4, with TRBD1 identical over 7 bases. Germline loops: CDR1 SGHRS, CDR2 YFSETQ. The V gene end was trimmed by 1 base and the J gene end by 5 bases; junction bases not matched to a gene: 2. The CDR3 extends over 14 amino acids. CDR3 in amino acids: CASSLTGANEKLFF. Written as DNA, the CDR3 is TGCGCCAGCAGCTTGACAGGGGCGAATGAAAAACTGTTTTTT.

The genes are TRBV11-2 and TRBJ2-7; 8 bases match TRBD2. After removal of 5 bases from V and 2 bases from J, the junction contained 2 bases not matched to a gene. This CDR3 has 13 amino acids. Per germline, CDR1 SGHAT and CDR2 FQNNGV. In DNA form, the CDR3 reads TGTGCCAGCAGCGAAGCGGGAGCCTACGAGCAGTACTTC. Translation gives CASSEAGAYEQYF.

The J gene is TRBJ2-1, the V gene TRBV6-5; 7 bases agree with TRBD2. V was pared by 1 base and J by 4 bases, with 4 bases of the junction left unmatched. The CDR3 totals 15 residues. CDR1 is MNHEY, CDR2 SVGAGI, per germline. The chain's CDR3 is CASSYWAGDYNEQFF. Here the CDR3 DNA reads TGTGCCAGCAGTTACTGGGCGGGGGATTACAATGAGCAGTTCTTC.

This sequence joins TRBV30 and TRBJ1-6; 8 bases agree with TRBD1. J lost 10 bases, V lost 0 bases, and 5 bases had no gene match. Looked up from germline, CDR1 is GTSNPN and CDR2 is SVGIG (reference sequence). CDR3 size: 14 residues. CDR3 in amino acids: CAWSVTGVRSPLHF. For the CDR3, the DNA is TGTGCCTGGAGTGTGACAGGGGTACGCTCACCCCTCCACTTT.

V gene TRBV6-5 combines with J gene TRBJ2-7, with 7 bases identical to TRBD1. J was trimmed by 5 bases and V by 6 bases; bases with no gene match: 7. This CDR3 comprises 13 residues. CDR1 MNHEY and CDR2 SVGAGI come from the germline V gene. CDR3 amino acids: CASRGQVYDEQYF. Written as DNA, the CDR3 is TGTGCCAGCAGAGGACAGGTTTACGACGAGCAGTACTTC.